This TCR beta chain appears in the sequencing data of a study of T-cell memory formation after mild COVID-19. TCRdb processed the 5' RACE reads anew with MiXCR; each CDR3 protein has one entry. The table has some 340,000 distinct CDR3 sequences, about an eighth seen once. This clonotype was seen just once. CDR3 length: 13 residues. CDR1 and CDR2 from the germline V gene are MNHNY and SVGAGI (reference sequence). The V gene lost 6 bases and the J gene lost 0 bases, with 9 bases spanning the gap. This sequence originates from a man younger than 35 who had mild COVID-19 (a few samples of this study predate the infection). Cell type and time point are not known. Sequencing was performed on PBMCs or a T cell subset sorted from them (not recorded which). The V gene is TRBV6-6, the J gene TRBJ2-7; TRBD1 is a possible D gene (5 bases). CDR3 coding DNA: TGTGCCAGCAGAACGACAGACTCCTACGAGCAGTACTTC. It specifies CASRTTDSYEQYF.